The 26 T cell receptor beta chains below all came from one sample that was sequenced in a study of T cells in Graves' hyperthyroidism and ophthalmopathy. Amplification of TCR beta CDR3 regions used RNA as the template. The TCR CDR3 first-round RT-PCR relied on the HTBI primer set. In TCRdb, the multiplex PCR reads were re-called with MiXCR into one record per CDR3 protein. The sample gives roughly 500,000 distinct CDR3 sequences, 46% of which show up once; 19% is in the top ten. What was sequenced was peripheral blood or thyroid tissue (not recorded which). These receptors originate from an adult woman with Graves' disease, either hyperthyroidism or ophthalmopathy (not recorded which).

Many counts were recorded for this clonotype. The rearrangement joins TRBV2 to TRBJ1-5; no reliable D call. The V gene's germline CDR1 is SNHLY and CDR2 FYNNEI. The CDR3 is made up of 13 amino acids. With 7 bases removed from V and 4 bases from J, the gap between germline ends came to 11 bases. DNA for the CDR3: TGTGCCAGCATCGGGATGGGGAATCAGCCCCAGCATTTT. Translated, it gives CASIGMGNQPQHF.

The V gene is TRBV11-1, the J gene TRBJ2-7; D is undetermined. The CDR3 extends over 14 amino acids. From germline, CDR1 is SGHAT and CDR2 FQDESV (reference sequence). Trimming took off 6 bases at V and 6 bases at J, with 18 bases between the two ends. The CDR3 coding sequence is TGTGCCAGCAGATTCAACGAGATAAGGTCCGAGCAGTACTTC. Translation gives CASRFNEIRSEQYF.

The V gene is TRBV4-1, the J gene TRBJ2-6, with D possibly called TRBD1 or TRBD2 (5 bases each). The V end lost 3 bases, the J end lost 7 bases, and 13 bases lay between the germline ends. The CDR3 sequence is 15 residues long. Germline V gives CDR1 MGHRA, CDR2 YSYEKL. The CDR3 coding sequence is TGCGCCAGCAGCCACCAAGGGACGGCTGCCAACGTCCTGACTTTC. It encodes CASSHQGTAANVLTF.

This clonotype came up once. One junction end disagrees with the germline gene, perhaps due to a read error. V is TRBV10-3 and J is TRBJ2-7; 8 nucleotides align to TRBD1. CDR1 ENHRY and CDR2 SYGVKD come from the germline V gene. The CDR3 sequence is 16 residues long. Written as DNA, the CDR3 is TGTGCCATCAGTGATCCGGACAGGGCGAACACCGGGGAGCTGTACTTC. Translation gives CAISDPDRANTGELYF.

Ten or more counts support this clonotype. The rearrangement links TRBV5-1 to TRBJ2-7; either TRBD1 or TRBD2 may supply D (5 bases each). CDR3 length equals 16 residues. CDR1 and CDR2 from the germline V gene are SGHRS and YFSETQ. Trimming left V 1 base short and J 3 bases short, with 17 bases between. This chain's CDR3 is CASSLRERDQSYEQYF. CDR3 sequence (DNA): TGCGCCAGCAGCTTGAGGGAGAGGGACCAAAGCTACGAGCAGTACTTC.

The J gene is TRBJ1-5, the V gene TRBV2; D may be TRBD1 (5 bases). CDR1 SNHLY and CDR2 FYNNEI come from the germline V gene. V gave up 2 bases and J gave up 11 bases, with 19 bases separating them. This CDR3 contains 15 residues. CDR3 bases: TGTGCCAGCAGTGAACTAGGGGTAAACCAAGAGACCCAGCATTTT. Translated: CASSELGVNQETQHF.

J is TRBJ1-5 and V is TRBV7-2, with D perhaps TRBD1 (6 bases). The CDR3 sequence is 16 residues long. Trimming removed 3 bases at V and 0 bases at J, with 12 bases between. The germline V gene has CDR1 SGHTA and CDR2 FQGNSA. The CDR3 spells CASSLGGPDSNQPQHF. CDR3 nucleotide sequence: TGTGCCAGCAGCTTGGGGGGCCCAGATAGCAATCAGCCCCAGCATTTT.

This chain uses TRBV5-1 with TRBJ2-5; 9 bases are shared with TRBD2. The V segment lost 9 bases and the J segment 5 bases; nucleotides outside the gene matches: 11. The CDR3 extends over 14 amino acids. The germline gives CDR1 SGHRS, CDR2 YFSETQ. The CDR3 DNA reads TGCGCCACCAAGACCGAGACTAGCGGCGAGACCCAGTACTTC. Translating it yields CATKTETSGETQYF. Variable domain in full (rest from reference TRBV5-1 and TRBJ2-5): KAGVTQTPRYLIKTRGQQVTLSCSPISGHRSVSWYQQTPGQGLQFLFEYFSETQRNKGNFPGRFSGRQFSNSRSEMNVSTLELGDSALYLCATKTETSGETQYFGPGTRLLVL.

The chain uses TRBV7-2 and TRBJ1-1; no clear D gene. V gave up 3 bases and J gave up 0 bases, with 8 bases separating them. Germline V gene data show CDR1 as SGHTA and CDR2 as FQGNSA. CDR3 length equals 14 residues. The CDR3 here is CASSFAQVNTEAFF. The CDR3 bases are TGTGCCAGCAGCTTCGCGCAGGTGAACACTGAAGCTTTCTTT.

This clonotype turned up a few times. The gene calls are TRBV18 and TRBJ2-7; no reliable D call. The length of the CDR3 is 13 residues. Trimming took off 2 bases at V and 6 bases at J, with 11 bases between the two ends. The germline CDR1 and CDR2 sequences are KGHSH and LQKENI. Here the CDR3 reads CASSPERDREQYF. CDR3 nucleotide sequence: TGTGCCAGCTCACCAGAAAGAGATCGCGAGCAGTACTTC.

This clonotype was counted many times. The chain uses TRBV29-1 and TRBJ2-5, with TRBD2 as a possible D gene (6 bases). This CDR3 is 15 amino acids long. V shed 6 bases and J shed 0 bases, with 17 bases lying between them. Germline V gene sequence: CDR1 SQVTM, CDR2 ANQGSEA. The CDR3 bases are TGCAGCGTCAAAGAGTCGGGAGACTACCAAGAGACCCAGTACTTC. It translates to CSVKESGDYQETQYF.

This clonotype was detected many times. The chain employs TRBV7-9 and TRBJ2-2; 10 bases line up with TRBD2. CDR3 length: 17 amino acids. J lost 2 bases, V lost 5 bases, and 8 bases had no gene match. The germline V gene has CDR1 SEHNR and CDR2 FQNEAQ (reference sequence). The CDR3 here is CASSRSAGGSNTGELFF. The CDR3 region has the DNA TGTGCCAGCAGCCGATCAGCGGGAGGGAGTAACACCGGGGAGCTGTTTTTT.

The chain employs TRBV7-6 and TRBJ1-3; no definite D call. Trimming stripped 4 bases from V and 0 bases from J, with 13 bases between. The germline V gene encodes CDR1 SGHVS and CDR2 FNYEAQ. CDR3 size: 16 residues. CDR3 residues: CASSSQDPLSGNTIYF. In DNA, the CDR3 is TGTGCCAGCAGCTCCCAAGACCCTCTCTCTGGAAACACCATATATTTT.

The gene calls are TRBV5-1 and TRBJ1-5, with a tentative D call TRBD1 (5 bases). Trimming left V 0 bases short and J 7 bases short, with 17 bases between. This CDR3 comprises 16 residues. In germline, CDR1 is SGHRS, CDR2 YFSETQ. The CDR3 DNA sequence: TGCGCCAGCAGCTTGGAACCGGGACCCCCGAACCAGCCCCAGCATTTT. Amino acid sequence: CASSLEPGPPNQPQHF.

The chain links TRBV5-1 to TRBJ1-5; 7 nucleotides match TRBD1. Germline V gene sequence: CDR1 SGHRS, CDR2 YFSETQ. The ends lost 2 bases at V and 2 bases at J; junction bases unmatched: 4. This CDR3 region has 15 residues. The CDR3 spells CASSLTGARNQPQHF. The CDR3 nucleotides read TGCGCCAGCAGCTTAACAGGGGCGCGCAATCAGCCCCAGCATTTT. The full variable domain, rest sourced from reference TRBV5-1 and TRBJ1-5, is KAGVTQTPRYLIKTRGQQVTLSCSPISGHRSVSWYQQTPGQGLQFLFEYFSETQRNKGNFPGRFSGRQFSNSRSEMNVSTLELGDSALYLCASSLTGARNQPQHFGDGTRLSIL.

This clonotype showed up just a few times. The chain is built from TRBV7-9 and TRBJ2-7; D possibly matches TRBD1 or TRBD2 (5 bases each). Germline V gene lookup returns CDR1 SEHNR and CDR2 FQNEAQ (reference sequence). The V and J ends lost 5 bases and 5 bases respectively, with 19 bases between them. The CDR3 is made up of 15 amino acids. CDR3 sequence reads: CASSPRDPPWDEQYF. The CDR3 DNA reads as TGTGCCAGCAGCCCCCGGGACCCTCCATGGGACGAGCAGTACTTC.

In its sample, this clonotype was seen many times. V gene TRBV20-1 combines with J gene TRBJ2-5, with D uncertain. This CDR3 spans 13 amino acids. Germline lookup yields CDR1 DFQATT and CDR2 SNEGSKA (reference sequence). V shed 5 bases and J shed 1 base, with 11 bases lying between them. The CDR3 DNA sequence: TGCAGTGCTCAACGGACCCGCCAAGAGACCCAGTACTTC. Residues: CSAQRTRQETQYF.

The chain combines TRBV14 with TRBJ1-5, with TRBD1 matching over 7 bases. Germline trimming cut 6 bases from V and 3 bases from J; bases unmatched to any gene: 5. The CDR3 contains 14 residues. The germline V gene encodes CDR1 SGHDN and CDR2 FVKESK. The CDR3 sequence is CASRPGQVNQPQHF. CDR3 sequence (DNA): TGTGCCAGCAGACCCGGACAGGTCAATCAGCCCCAGCATTTT.

This clonotype was counted at least ten times. The chain uses TRBV6-6 and TRBJ1-5; unclear D gene. Germline lookup yields CDR1 MNHNY and CDR2 SVGAGI (reference sequence). The CDR3 is made up of 13 amino acids. The V and J ends lost 6 bases and 8 bases respectively, with 14 bases between them. CDR3 amino acids: CASSPPGIEPQHF. DNA of the CDR3: TGTGCCAGCAGCCCCCCGGGCATAGAGCCCCAGCATTTT.

This clonotype was found many times. The chain carries TRBV10-3 and TRBJ2-5, with D uncertain. CDR3 length: 14 residues. Germline CDR1 reads ENHRY; CDR2 reads SYGVKD. Trimming pared 3 bases from V and 4 bases from J, leaving 12 bases between. CDR3 DNA: TGTGCCATCAGTGATGCCAAGGTGGCAGAGACCCAGTACTTC. This sequence encodes CAISDAKVAETQYF.

In this sample, this clonotype turned up a few times. In DNA form, the CDR3 reads TGTGCCAGCAGTACAGGGAGTTCTGGAAACACCATATATTTT. The encoded protein is CASSTGSSGNTIYF. The rearrangement links TRBV28 to TRBJ1-3; perhaps TRBD1 as D (6 bases). The V gene's germline CDR1 is MDHEN and CDR2 SYDVKM. V gave up 5 bases and J gave up 1 base, with 9 bases separating them. CDR3 length: 14 amino acids.

The table lists this clonotype with many counts. This sequence joins TRBV19 and TRBJ2-6; D remains unclear. This CDR3 has 14 residues. V lost 3 bases, J lost 2 bases, and 5 bases lay in between. Germline CDR1 LNHDA, CDR2 SQIVND (reference sequence). The CDR3 reads CASSIRTGANVLTF. Here the CDR3 DNA reads TGTGCCAGTAGTATTAGGACTGGGGCCAACGTCCTGACTTTC.

Comments on this clonotype: A read error may explain this, as a much larger clone is one base away. The chain couples TRBV7-3 to TRBJ2-7, with 7 bases matching TRBD1. The CDR3 runs to 15 residues. Germline-derived CDR1 and CDR2 are SGHTA and FQGTGA. The chain's CDR3 is CASGFNRQGAYEQYF. The DNA for the CDR3 is TGTGCCAGCGGCTTTAACCGACAGGGTGCGTACGAGCAGTACTTC.

The rearrangement links TRBV20-1 to TRBJ1-2, with D uncertain. Trimming pared 1 base from V and 4 bases from J, leaving 13 bases between. The CDR3 has 14 residues. Germline CDR1 reads DFQATT; CDR2 reads SNEGSKA (reference sequence). CDR3 protein: CSARVGRDGYGYTF. In DNA form, the CDR3 reads TGCAGTGCTAGAGTTGGGAGGGATGGCTATGGCTACACCTTC.

V is TRBV15 and J is TRBJ1-1; possible D gene TRBD1, 6 bases. The germline CDR1 and CDR2 sequences are LNHNV and YYDKDF (reference sequence). This CDR3 comprises 14 residues. Trimming pared 3 bases from V and 4 bases from J, leaving 12 bases between. The CDR3 protein is CATSSAEGGTEAFF. The CDR3 coding sequence is TGTGCCACCAGCAGTGCGGAGGGGGGCACTGAAGCTTTCTTT.

Worth noting for this clonotype: Just one base apart from a much larger clone, this may be a read error. The chain carries TRBV19 and TRBJ2-7, with TRBD1 matching 9 bases. From germline, CDR1 is LNHDA and CDR2 SQIVND (reference sequence). This CDR3 has 13 amino acids. Trimming cost V 5 bases and J 5 bases; bases outside gene matches: 4. CDR3 sequence (DNA): TGTGCCAGTAGTGGGACAGGGCCCCACGAGCAGTACTTC. This translates into CASSGTGPHEQYF.